This T cell receptor (beta chain) was observed in a study of cytomegalovirus exposure and HLA in healthy donors. The study, taken as a whole, reports: Using the classifier, cytomegalovirus status was reportedly diagnosed with high specificity and sensitivity.

PCR employed 60 Vbeta and 13 Jbeta primers. Study processing details: A later analysis tallied some 84 million unique TCR beta chains, 8.5 million to 11 million of them shared. Data came from immunoSEQ multiplex PCR; TCRdb stores just in-frame clones and leaves some out. The V and J calls and the clone size are those of that table, but D and trimming were determined from the DNA. The sample has some 120,000 clones, 8.5% to 10% seen once. Points on this clone: The antigen is unknown.

Sequencing was carried out using PBMCs. This clonotype was obtained from a middle-aged man in good health and CMV-seronegative.

The CDR3 protein is CASSEGGTEYEQYF. The CDR3 DNA is TGTGCCAGCAGTGAAGGAGGGACAGAGTACGAGCAGTACTTC. The chain has TRBV25-1 and TRBJ2-7; D possibly corresponds to TRBD1 (7 bases). Trimming shortened V by 2 bases and J by 4 bases, and 12 bases separated the two germline ends. CDR3 length: 14 amino acids. Germline CDR1 reads MGHDK; CDR2 reads SYGVNS.